Detailed here is one T cell receptor beta chain. Some clones are missing from TCRdb's copy, which holds only in-frame ones; the method was immunoSEQ multiplex PCR. The table lists about 3,000 clones, around 94% of them singletons. These data are taken from a study of control samples from healthy donors and cancer patients. The CDR3 has 15 residues. V was trimmed by 0 bases and J by 4 bases, leaving 13 bases between them. Germline V lookup: CDR1 SGHDT, CDR2 YYEEEE. The receptor comes from a man between 65 and 79 years old with lung cancer. The source material was PBMCs. The chain has TRBV5-6 and TRBJ1-1; the D is unclear. The CDR3 nucleotides are TGTGCCAGCAGCTTGGGCTTCGCAGCGGTCACTGAAGCTTTCTTT. The encoded protein is CASSLGFAAVTEAFF.